This T cell receptor (beta chain) was profiled in a study of OX40 agonist ivuxolimab in advanced cancers. Study overall: Patients were treated with ivuxolimab, an agonistic anti-OX40 (CD134) antibody. Patients with hepatocellular carcinoma, melanoma, renal cell or head and neck cancer made up the dose-escalation patients.

Only in-frame clones appear in the TCRdb table, and some are missing; sequencing was by immunoSEQ multiplex PCR. The data contain about 79,000 clones, 80% to 95% of them singletons. General observations from the study: The average count of expanded clones was higher among CD8+ T cells than among CD4+.

Sampling times: baseline, cycle 4 day 1, cycle 7 day 1. Germline V lookup: CDR1 MNHEY, CDR2 SVGAGI. The CDR3 sequence is 15 residues long. V lost 9 bases to trimming and J lost 0 bases; unmatched junction nucleotides: 8. Notes on this clone: What it binds is not known.

The sequences come from CD4+ or CD8+ T cells sorted from blood, collected in a trial of the OX40 agonist ivuxolimab. The TCR originated in an adult with an advanced solid tumor such as melanoma, head and neck, liver or kidney cancer. The V and J genes are TRBV6-5 and TRBJ2-1; 7 bases map to TRBD2. CDR3 in DNA: TGTGCCAGTCAGCGGGGTCAGTTCTCCTACAATGAGCAGTTCTTC. It is translated as CASQRGQFSYNEQFF.